This TCR beta chain was documented in a study of regulatory T cells in long-lasting Graves disease. Time point given: newly diagnosed GD, antithyroid drugs for less than 3 months. There was RNA extracted from PBMCs, and the TCR library was made from it. This CDR3 comprises 14 residues. Trimming removed 3 bases at V and 2 bases at J, with 9 bases between. Relying on iRepertoire HTBI primers and Arm-PCR of CDR3 regions, the team built TCR beta libraries. In TCRdb, the multiplex PCR reads were re-called with MiXCR into one record per CDR3 protein. The table lists about 560,000 distinct CDR3 sequences, 16% of them singletons. In this sample, this clonotype turned up many times. A further study also used this sample, focusing on T cells in Graves' hyperthyroidism and ophthalmopathy. That investigation notes: Most expanded thyroid clonotypes above 0.001 also appeared in blood.

The source of this sequence is a man aged 18 to 29 with Graves disease. The chain recombines TRBV12-3 or TRBV12-4 with TRBJ2-3; the D is unclear. The source was peripheral blood mononuclear cells (PBMCs), collected at new diagnosis, from a patient treated with antithyroid drugs. CDR3 in amino acids: CASSFISYTDTQYF. The CDR3 DNA sequence: TGTGCCAGCAGTTTCATTAGCTACACAGATACGCAGTATTTT.